These 16 T cell receptor beta chains share one sample of origin, sequenced in a study of Graves' ophthalmopathy and Graves' hyperthyroidism. The authors amplified TCR beta CDR3 regions from RNA transcripts. HTBI primers served in a first-round RT-PCR, which a second-round multiplex PCR followed. TCRdb independently ran MiXCR on the multiplex PCR reads; one entry per CDR3 protein. The sample gives roughly 700,000 distinct CDR3 sequences, roughly 41% of which show up once; approximately 43% is in the top ten. The sequenced sample was peripheral blood. These receptors were taken from an adult man with Graves' ophthalmopathy.

This clonotype was recorded many times. The genes are TRBV9 and TRBJ1-2, with D hard to call. With 0 bases removed from V and 7 bases from J, the gap between germline ends came to 10 bases. Germline values: CDR1 SGDLS, CDR2 YYNGEE. This CDR3 contains 13 residues. This chain's CDR3 is CASSVEAGGGYTF. DNA of the CDR3: TGTGCCAGCAGCGTAGAGGCAGGTGGTGGCTACACCTTC.

This clonotype showed up many times. DNA for the CDR3: TGTGCCAGCAGTGGACAGGGGGTGGTAGGCTACACCTTC. Amino acids: CASSGQGVVGYTF. The V gene is TRBV2, the J gene TRBJ1-2, with 9 bases matching TRBD1. The CDR3 totals 13 residues. Trimming took 4 bases from V and 8 from J; bases not matched to a gene: 5. Germline CDR1 SNHLY, CDR2 FYNNEI.

Concerning this clonotype itself: This may stem from a read error, because a much larger clone lies one nucleotide away. The CDR3 nucleotides read TGCAGCGTTGTAGGGGTGACTAATGAAGAACTGTTTTTT. As protein: CSVVGVTNEELFF. The rearrangement links TRBV29-1 to TRBJ1-4, with a possible D match to TRBD1 (5 bases). The CDR3 is 13 amino acids. CDR1 and CDR2 (germline): SQVTM, ANQGSEA.

The V gene is TRBV24-1, the J gene TRBJ1-5; 7 bases are shared with TRBD1. The CDR3 consists of 15 residues. With V trimmed by 5 bases and J by 3 bases, 6 bases remained unmatched. Per germline, CDR1 KGHDR and CDR2 SFDVKD. This CDR3 is CATSARQGTNQPQHF. The CDR3 nucleotides read TGTGCCACCAGTGCACGACAGGGTACCAATCAGCCCCAGCATTTT.

The sample holds many counts of this clonotype. The chain combines TRBV20-1 with TRBJ1-3; D gene ambiguous. The ends were cut back, 3 bases at V and 4 bases at J, with 7 bases in the middle. The CDR3 totals 12 residues. Germline lookup yields CDR1 DFQATT and CDR2 SNEGSKA (reference sequence). The CDR3 protein is CSARDVGNTIYF. The CDR3 coding sequence is TGCAGTGCTAGGGACGTCGGAAACACCATATATTTT.

The chain couples TRBV19 to TRBJ2-7; TRBD1 agrees at 8 bases. The ends lost 4 bases at V and 6 bases at J; junction bases unmatched: 11. Germline V gene sequence: CDR1 LNHDA, CDR2 SQIVND (reference sequence). This CDR3 has 15 amino acids. The DNA for the CDR3 is TGTGCCAGTAGTACCCTCACAGGGGGACGAAGCGAGCAGTACTTC. It encodes CASSTLTGGRSEQYF.

This clonotype was seen a handful of times. The chain employs TRBV6-5 and TRBJ2-6, with D possibly matching TRBD2 (6 bases). CDR3 length: 16 amino acids. Deletions cut 10 bases from V and 0 bases from J, with 16 bases between. Germline V gives CDR1 MNHEY, CDR2 SVGAGI. The CDR3 DNA sequence: TGTGCCACCGGAGGGGACGGCCTCTCTGGGGCCAACGTCCTGACTTTC. This codes for CATGGDGLSGANVLTF.

This clonotype was detected ten times or more. V and J are TRBV11-2 and TRBJ2-5; D unclear. The CDR3 extends over 12 amino acids. V lost 5 bases to trimming and J lost 9 bases, with 13 bases between them. Germline loops: CDR1 SGHAT, CDR2 FQNNGV. The CDR3 here is CASSALTGAQYF. The CDR3 region has the DNA TGTGCCAGCAGCGCTTTGACTGGGGCCCAGTACTTC. Based on the CDR3 plus reference TRBV11-2 and TRBJ2-5, the full variable domain is EAGVAQSPRYKIIEKRQSVAFWCNPISGHATLYWYQQILGQGPKLLIQFQNNGVVDDSQLPKDRFSAERLKGVDSTLKIQPAKLEDSAVYLCASSALTGAQYFGPGTRLLVL.

This clonotype was found a few times. This chain connects TRBV6-5 to TRBJ1-1; unclear D gene. The CDR3 is made up of 14 amino acids. The germline gives CDR1 MNHEY, CDR2 SVGAGI. The V end lost 2 bases, the J end lost 0 bases, and 7 bases lay between the germline ends. CDR3 nucleotides: TGTGCCAGCAGTTACGAGGCCATGAACACTGAAGCTTTCTTT. Encoded protein: CASSYEAMNTEAFF.

The chain links TRBV7-8 to TRBJ2-7, with D hard to call. Germline CDR1 SGHVS, CDR2 FQNEAQ. V was shortened by 5 bases and J by 2 bases, with 13 bases between the two germline ends. The CDR3 covers 14 residues. The CDR3 loop reads CASSQELSPYEQYF. CDR3 bases: TGTGCCAGCAGCCAAGAGCTCAGCCCCTACGAGCAGTACTTC.

About this clonotype: This may stem from a read error, because a much larger clone lies one nucleotide away. The chain recombines TRBV7-9 with TRBJ1-1; D remains ambiguous. Deletions cut 3 bases from V and 4 bases from J, with 12 bases between. The germline gives CDR1 SEHNR, CDR2 FQNEAQ (reference sequence). CDR3 length: 14 residues. CDR3 amino acids: CASSFGLTSTEAFF. DNA for the CDR3: TGTGCCAGCAGCTTCGGACTGACGAGCACTGAAGCTTTCTTT. The complete variable domain, with remaining parts taken from reference TRBV7-9 and TRBJ1-1, reads DTGVSQNPRHKITKRGQNVTFRCDPISEHNRLYWYRQTLGQGPEFLTYFQNEAQLEKSRLLSDRFSAERPKGSFSTLEIQRTEQGDSAMYLCASSFGLTSTEAFFGQGTRLTVV.

The chain recombines TRBV5-1 with TRBJ1-1, with D tentatively TRBD1 (6 bases). Per germline, CDR1 SGHRS and CDR2 YFSETQ. V was shortened by 4 bases and J by 1 base, with 11 bases between the two germline ends. This CDR3 is built from 14 residues. CDR3 amino acids: CASSVQTGNTEAFF. Here the CDR3 DNA reads TGCGCCAGCAGCGTACAGACAGGGAACACTGAAGCTTTCTTT.

This sequence joins TRBV7-2 and TRBJ1-1, with D possibly TRBD1 on 6 matching bases. There are 15 residues in the CDR3. V lost 3 bases, J lost 6 bases, and 17 bases lay in between. In germline, CDR1 is SGHTA, CDR2 FQGNSA. CDR3 DNA: TGTGCCAGCAGCTTCCAAAAGGGTGGACAGTCTGAAGCTTTCTTT. It specifies CASSFQKGGQSEAFF.

This clonotype was detected only a few times. The DNA for the CDR3 is TGTGCCAGCAGTGAAAGTTCTGGCAGATTCATGAACACCGGGGAGCTGTTTTTT. It encodes CASSESSGRFMNTGELFF. The chain combines TRBV2 with TRBJ2-2, with no clear D. CDR1 SNHLY and CDR2 FYNNEI come from the germline V gene. CDR3 length equals 18 residues. V lost 2 bases and J lost 1, with 17 bases in between.

V usage is TRBV24-1 and J usage is TRBJ2-1; possibly TRBD2 for D (6 bases). The CDR3 sequence is 13 residues long. CDR1 is KGHDR, CDR2 SFDVKD, per germline. Trimming pared 9 bases from V and 7 bases from J, leaving 15 bases between. CDR3 amino acids: CATSNDRGNEQFF. For the CDR3, the DNA is TGTGCCACCTCCAATGATCGGGGGAATGAGCAGTTCTTC.

As for this clonotype: One junction end does not reproduce the germline sequence, and a read error may be involved. This chain uses TRBV10-2 with TRBJ2-7; D unclear. The CDR3 has 13 residues. Per germline, CDR1 WSHSY and CDR2 SAAADI. CDR3 coding DNA: TGTGCCAGCAGTAGACCCGCGGCCTACGAGCAGTACTTC. It translates to CASSRPAAYEQYF.